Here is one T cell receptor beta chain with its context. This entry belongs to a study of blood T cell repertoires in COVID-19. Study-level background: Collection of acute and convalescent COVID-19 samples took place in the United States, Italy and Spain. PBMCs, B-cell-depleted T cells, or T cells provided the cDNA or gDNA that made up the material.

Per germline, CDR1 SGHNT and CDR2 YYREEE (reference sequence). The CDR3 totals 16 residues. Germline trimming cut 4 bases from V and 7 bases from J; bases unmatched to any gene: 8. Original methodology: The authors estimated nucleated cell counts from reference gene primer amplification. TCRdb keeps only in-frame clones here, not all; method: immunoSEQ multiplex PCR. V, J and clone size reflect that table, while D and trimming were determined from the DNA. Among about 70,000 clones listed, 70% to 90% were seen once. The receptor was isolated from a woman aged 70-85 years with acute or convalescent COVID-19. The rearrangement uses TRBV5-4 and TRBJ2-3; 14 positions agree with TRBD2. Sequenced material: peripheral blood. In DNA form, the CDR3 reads TGTGCCAGCAGCGACCCCGGGACTAGCGGGGGTTATACGCAGTATTTT. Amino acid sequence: CASSDPGTSGGYTQYF.